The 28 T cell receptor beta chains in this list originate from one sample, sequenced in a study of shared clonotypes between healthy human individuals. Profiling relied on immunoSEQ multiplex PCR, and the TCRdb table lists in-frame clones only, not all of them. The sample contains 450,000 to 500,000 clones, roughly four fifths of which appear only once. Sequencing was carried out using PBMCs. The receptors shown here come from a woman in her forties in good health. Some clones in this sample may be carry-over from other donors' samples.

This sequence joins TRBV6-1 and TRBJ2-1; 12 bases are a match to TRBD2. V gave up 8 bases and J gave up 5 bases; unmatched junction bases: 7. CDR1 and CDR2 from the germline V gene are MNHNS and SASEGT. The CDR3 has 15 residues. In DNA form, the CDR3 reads TGTGCCAGCGTCTCACTAGCGGGAGGAAACAATGAGCAGTTCTTC. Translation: CASVSLAGGNNEQFF.

Written as DNA, the CDR3 is TGTGCCAGCAGTGGGACAGGGGGATACAATGAGCAGTTCTTC. Protein sequence: CASSGTGGYNEQFF. The V and J genes are TRBV6-1 and TRBJ2-1; TRBD1 matches 10 bases. The CDR3 consists of 14 residues. The V and J ends lost 4 bases and 4 bases, in that order; junction bases with no gene match: 1. Germline loops: CDR1 MNHNS, CDR2 SASEGT.

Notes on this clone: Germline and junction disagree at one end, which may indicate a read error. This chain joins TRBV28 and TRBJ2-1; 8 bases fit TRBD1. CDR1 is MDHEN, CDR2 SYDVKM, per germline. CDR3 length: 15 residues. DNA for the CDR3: TGTGCCAGCAGGCCCCGGGACAGGTCTAACAAGGAGCAGTTCTTC. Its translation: CASRPRDRSNKEQFF.

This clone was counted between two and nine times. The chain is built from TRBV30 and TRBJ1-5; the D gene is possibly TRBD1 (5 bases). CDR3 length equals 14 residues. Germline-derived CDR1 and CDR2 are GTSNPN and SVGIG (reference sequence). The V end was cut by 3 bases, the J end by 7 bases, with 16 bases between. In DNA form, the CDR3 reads TGTGCCTGGAGCCTAGGGTCCAGGGTACAGCCCCAGCATTTT. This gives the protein CAWSLGSRVQPQHF.

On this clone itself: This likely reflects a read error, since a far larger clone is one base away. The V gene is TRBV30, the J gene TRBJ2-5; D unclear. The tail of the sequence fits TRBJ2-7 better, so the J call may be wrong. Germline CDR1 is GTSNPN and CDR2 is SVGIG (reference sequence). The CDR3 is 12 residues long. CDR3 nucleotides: TGTGCCCGGTCGCAGGACCGCTACGAGCAGTACTTC. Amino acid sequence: CARSQDRYEQYF.

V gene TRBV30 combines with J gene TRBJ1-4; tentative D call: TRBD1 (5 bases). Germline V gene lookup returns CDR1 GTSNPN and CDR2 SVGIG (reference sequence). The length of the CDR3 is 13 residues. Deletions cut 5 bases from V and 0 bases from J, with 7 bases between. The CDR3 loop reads CAWGQATNEKLFF. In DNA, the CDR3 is TGTGCCTGGGGACAAGCAACTAATGAAAAACTGTTTTTT.

As DNA, the CDR3 is TGTGCCAGCAGTCTAACAGTCGGTTCACCCCTCCACTTT. Protein: CASSLTVGSPLHF. This chain links TRBV25-1 with TRBJ1-6; no definite D call. This CDR3 is 13 amino acids long. Germline CDR1 is MGHDK and CDR2 is SYGVNS. V was trimmed by 5 bases and J by 9 bases, leaving 11 bases between them.

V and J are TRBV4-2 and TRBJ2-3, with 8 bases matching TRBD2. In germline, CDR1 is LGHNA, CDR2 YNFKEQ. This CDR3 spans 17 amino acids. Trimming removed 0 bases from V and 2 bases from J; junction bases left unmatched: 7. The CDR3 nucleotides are TGTGCCAGCAGCCAAGATCTTGCGGGAGGCTACACAGATACGCAGTATTTT. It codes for CASSQDLAGGYTDTQYF.

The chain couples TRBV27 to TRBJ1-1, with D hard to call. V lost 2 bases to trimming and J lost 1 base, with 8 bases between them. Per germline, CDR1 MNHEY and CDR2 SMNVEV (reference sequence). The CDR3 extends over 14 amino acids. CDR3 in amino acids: CASSLKLWNTEAFF. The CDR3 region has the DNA TGTGCCAGCAGTTTAAAGCTATGGAACACTGAAGCTTTCTTT.

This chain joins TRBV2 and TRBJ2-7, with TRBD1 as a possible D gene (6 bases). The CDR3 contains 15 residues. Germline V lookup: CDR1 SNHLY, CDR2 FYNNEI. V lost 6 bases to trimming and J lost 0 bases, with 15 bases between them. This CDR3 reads CASRKGERGSYEQYF. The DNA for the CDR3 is TGTGCCAGCAGAAAGGGGGAAAGGGGCTCCTACGAGCAGTACTTC.

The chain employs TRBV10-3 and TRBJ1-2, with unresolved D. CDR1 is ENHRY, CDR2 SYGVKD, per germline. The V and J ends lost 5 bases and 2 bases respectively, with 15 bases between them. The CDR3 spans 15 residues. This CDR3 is CAISLQAPENYGYTF. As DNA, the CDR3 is TGTGCCATCAGTCTTCAGGCGCCCGAAAACTATGGCTACACCTTC.

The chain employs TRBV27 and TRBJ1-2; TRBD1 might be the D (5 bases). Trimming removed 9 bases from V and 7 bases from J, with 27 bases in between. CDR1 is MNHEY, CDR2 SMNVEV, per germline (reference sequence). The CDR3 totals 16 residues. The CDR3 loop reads CASHYSGGGGSSGYTF. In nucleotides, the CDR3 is TGTGCCAGTCATTATTCCGGTGGGGGTGGATCTAGTGGCTACACCTTC.

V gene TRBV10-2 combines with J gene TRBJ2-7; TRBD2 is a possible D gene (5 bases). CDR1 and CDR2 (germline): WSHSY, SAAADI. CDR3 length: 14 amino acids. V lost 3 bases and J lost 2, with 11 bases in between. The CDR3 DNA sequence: TGCGCCAGCAGTGACCAGCGGAGAACCTACGAGCAGTACTTC. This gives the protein CASSDQRRTYEQYF.

As DNA, the CDR3 is TGTGCCAGCAGCTTATTCGGTGGCACTGAAGCTTTCTTT. It codes for CASSLFGGTEAFF. The gene calls are TRBV7-2 and TRBJ1-1; no clear D. With 2 bases removed from V and 4 bases from J, the gap between germline ends came to 8 bases. CDR3 length: 13 amino acids. Germline V lookup: CDR1 SGHTA, CDR2 FQGNSA.

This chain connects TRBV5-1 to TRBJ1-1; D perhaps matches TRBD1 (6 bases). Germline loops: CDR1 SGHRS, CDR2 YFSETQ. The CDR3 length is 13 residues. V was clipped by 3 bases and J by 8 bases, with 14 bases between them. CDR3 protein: CASSSGQTTEAFF. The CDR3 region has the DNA TGCGCCAGCAGCTCAGGACAGACTACCGAAGCTTTCTTT.

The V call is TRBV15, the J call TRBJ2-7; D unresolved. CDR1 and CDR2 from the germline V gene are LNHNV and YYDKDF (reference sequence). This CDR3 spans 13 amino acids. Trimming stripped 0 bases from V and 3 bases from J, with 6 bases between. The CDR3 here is CATSRDFNYEQYF. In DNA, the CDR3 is TGTGCCACCAGCAGAGATTTCAACTACGAGCAGTACTTC.

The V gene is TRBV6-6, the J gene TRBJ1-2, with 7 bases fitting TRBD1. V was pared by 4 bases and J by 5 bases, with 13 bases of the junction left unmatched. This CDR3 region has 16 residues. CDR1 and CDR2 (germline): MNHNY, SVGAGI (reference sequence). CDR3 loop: CASSSWVGGGSYGYTF. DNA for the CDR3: TGTGCCAGCAGTTCATGGGTAGGGGGCGGATCGTATGGCTACACCTTC.

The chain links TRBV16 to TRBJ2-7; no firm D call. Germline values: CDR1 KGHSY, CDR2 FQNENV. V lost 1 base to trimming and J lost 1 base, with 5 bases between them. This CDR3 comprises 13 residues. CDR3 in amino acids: CASSQYRSYEQYF. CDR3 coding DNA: TGTGCCAGCAGCCAATACCGTTCCTACGAGCAGTACTTC.

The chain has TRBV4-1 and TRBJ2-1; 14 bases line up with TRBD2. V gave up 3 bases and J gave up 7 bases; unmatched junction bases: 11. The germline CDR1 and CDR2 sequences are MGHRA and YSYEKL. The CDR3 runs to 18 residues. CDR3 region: CASSQGLAGAAAGNEQFF. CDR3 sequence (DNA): TGCGCCAGCAGCCAGGGACTAGCGGGAGCGGCGGCGGGGAATGAGCAGTTCTTC.

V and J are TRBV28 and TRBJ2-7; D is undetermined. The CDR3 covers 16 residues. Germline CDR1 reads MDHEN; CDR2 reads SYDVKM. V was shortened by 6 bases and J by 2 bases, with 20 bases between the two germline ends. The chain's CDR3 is CASRAGSGPLPYEQYF. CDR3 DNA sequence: TGTGCCAGCAGGGCAGGATCCGGGCCTCTGCCCTACGAGCAGTACTTC.

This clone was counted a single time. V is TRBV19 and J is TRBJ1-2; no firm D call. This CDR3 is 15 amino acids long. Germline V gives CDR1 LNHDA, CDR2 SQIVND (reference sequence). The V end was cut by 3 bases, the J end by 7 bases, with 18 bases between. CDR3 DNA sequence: TGTGCCAGTAGTATGGGAGGACGCCAGAATTTTGGCTACACCTTC. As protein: CASSMGGRQNFGYTF.

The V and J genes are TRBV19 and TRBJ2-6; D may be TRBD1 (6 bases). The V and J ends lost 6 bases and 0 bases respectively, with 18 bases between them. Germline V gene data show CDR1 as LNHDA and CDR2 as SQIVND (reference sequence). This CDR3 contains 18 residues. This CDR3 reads CASSQIPGQSSGANVLTF. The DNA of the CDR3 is TGTGCCAGTAGCCAAATCCCCGGACAGAGCTCTGGGGCCAACGTCCTGACTTTC.

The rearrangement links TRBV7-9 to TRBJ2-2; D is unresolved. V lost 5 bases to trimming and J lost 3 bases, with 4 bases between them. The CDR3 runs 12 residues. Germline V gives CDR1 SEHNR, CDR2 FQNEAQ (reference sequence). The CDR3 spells CASSGDTGELFF. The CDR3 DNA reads TGTGCCAGCAGCGGGGACACCGGGGAGCTGTTTTTT.

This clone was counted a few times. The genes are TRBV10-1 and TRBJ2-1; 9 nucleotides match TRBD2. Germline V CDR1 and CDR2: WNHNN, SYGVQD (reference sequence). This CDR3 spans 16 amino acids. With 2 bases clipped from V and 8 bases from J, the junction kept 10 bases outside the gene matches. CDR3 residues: CASSERGTSSLHEQFF. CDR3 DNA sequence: TGCGCCAGCAGTGAGCGTGGGACTAGCTCCCTCCATGAGCAGTTCTTC.

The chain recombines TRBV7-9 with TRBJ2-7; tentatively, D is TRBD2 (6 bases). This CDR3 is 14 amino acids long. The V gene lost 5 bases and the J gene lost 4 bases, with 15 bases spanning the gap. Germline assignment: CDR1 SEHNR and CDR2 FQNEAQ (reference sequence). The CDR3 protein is CASSHNGRDYEQYF. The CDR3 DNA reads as TGTGCCAGCAGCCACAACGGGAGAGATTACGAGCAGTACTTC.

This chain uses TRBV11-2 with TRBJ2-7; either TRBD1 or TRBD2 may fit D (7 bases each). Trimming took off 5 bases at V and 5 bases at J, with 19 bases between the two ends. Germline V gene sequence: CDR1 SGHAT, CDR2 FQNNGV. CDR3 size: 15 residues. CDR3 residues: CASSRQGGTQHEQYF. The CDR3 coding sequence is TGTGCCAGCAGCCGACAGGGAGGGACTCAACACGAGCAGTACTTC.

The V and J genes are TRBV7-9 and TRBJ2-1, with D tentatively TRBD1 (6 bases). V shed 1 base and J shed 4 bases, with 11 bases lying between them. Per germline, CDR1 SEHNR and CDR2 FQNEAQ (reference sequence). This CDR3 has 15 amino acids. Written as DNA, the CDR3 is TGTGCCAGCAGCTTAGAAGGGACATCGTACAATGAGCAGTTCTTC. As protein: CASSLEGTSYNEQFF. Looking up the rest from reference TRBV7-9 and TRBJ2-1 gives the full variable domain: DTGVSQNPRHKITKRGQNVTFRCDPISEHNRLYWYRQTLGQGPEFLTYFQNEAQLEKSRLLSDRFSAERPKGSFSTLEIQRTEQGDSAMYLCASSLEGTSYNEQFFGPGTRLTVL.

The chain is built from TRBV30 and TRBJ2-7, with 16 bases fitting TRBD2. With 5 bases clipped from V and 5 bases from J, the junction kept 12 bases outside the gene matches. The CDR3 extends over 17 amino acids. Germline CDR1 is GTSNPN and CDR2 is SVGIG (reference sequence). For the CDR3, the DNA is TGTGCCTGGGGGATGCCGGGACTAGCGGGAGGGGAGGACGAGCAGTACTTC. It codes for CAWGMPGLAGGEDEQYF.